This T cell receptor beta chain was found in a study of blood T cell repertoires in COVID-19. Produced via immunoSEQ multiplex PCR; TCRdb's table is partial and in-frame only. This table has under 200,000 clones, more than 65% appearing once. This TCR was sampled from a man aged 55 to 70 who had recovered from COVID-19. The source material was PBMCs or T cells enriched from blood (not recorded which).

CDR3: CASSLFTGVTDTQYF. The CDR3 DNA reads as TGTGCCAGCAGCTTATTCACAGGGGTTACAGATACGCAGTATTTT. This chain connects TRBV7-3 to TRBJ2-3; 7 nucleotides agree with TRBD1. CDR1 is SGHTA, CDR2 FQGTGA, per germline. The CDR3 contains 15 residues. V was clipped by 2 bases and J by 3 bases; unmatched bases: 5.